The rows below give T cell receptor beta chains drawn from one sample of a study of shared clonotypes between healthy human individuals. Profiled with immunoSEQ multiplex PCR; TCRdb holds only in-frame clones, not every one. The repertoire holds approximately 1,500,000 clones, more than 95% seen once, with 1% to 1.5% in the top ten. The material sequenced was naive CD4+ T cells sorted from blood. The origin of the receptors is a man aged 25-45 years in good health. Each CDR3 is given with its conserved first and last residue. D genes are given only for firm matches. Only part of the rows carry a size: once, few, many, or a class if the clone is expanded.

J gene | clone size | V gene | D gene | CDR3 protein | CDR3 DNA
TRBJ2-3 | . | TRBV7-7 | . | CASSSVGSTDTQYF | TGTGCCAGCAGCTCGGTCGGGAGCACAGATACGCAGTATTTT
TRBJ1-1 | . | TRBV28 | TRBD1 | CASSLTRGGQGNTEAFF | TGTGCCAGCAGTCTTACTAGGGGAGGACAGGGGAACACTGAAGCTTTCTTT
TRBJ1-3 | . | TRBV27 | TRBD1 | CASSLFGTGDGNTIYF | TGTGCCAGCAGTTTATTTGGGACAGGGGACGGAAACACCATATATTTT
TRBJ2-1 | . | TRBV10-3 | TRBD2 | CAIQQQLAGAPNEQFF | TGTGCCATCCAGCAACAGCTAGCGGGAGCACCCAATGAGCAGTTCTTC
TRBJ1-1 | . | TRBV5-4 | . | CASSLALKENTEAFF | TGTGCCAGCAGCTTGGCCCTGAAGGAGAACACTGAAGCTTTCTTT
TRBJ1-4 | . | TRBV4-3 | . | CASSQDKVSGEKLFF | TGCGCCAGCAGCCAAGATAAGGTGTCTGGGGAAAAACTGTTTTTT
TRBJ2-1 | . | TRBV4-1 | . | CASSQGPQGRNEQFF | TGCGCCAGCAGCCAAGGCCCCCAGGGTCGCAATGAGCAGTTCTTC
TRBJ1-5 | . | TRBV19 | . | CASSIAKYSNQPQHF | TGTGCCAGTAGTATAGCCAAGTATAGCAATCAGCCCCAGCATTTT
TRBJ2-7 | once | TRBV6-5 | . | CASRGLYEQYF | TGTGCCAGCAGGGGACTGTACGAGCAGTACTTC
TRBJ1-3 | . | TRBV5-5 | . | CASSQTALSGNTIYF | TGTGCCAGCAGTCAGACAGCGCTCTCTGGAAACACCATATATTTT
TRBJ1-4 | . | TRBV5-1 | . | CASSLSQGTGGLFF | TGCGCCAGCAGCTTAAGCCAGGGGACCGGGGGACTGTTTTTT
TRBJ2-7 | . | TRBV5-4 | . | CASSSGPGTASYEQYF | TGTGCCAGCAGCTCAGGGCCCGGGACGGCCTCCTACGAGCAGTACTTC
TRBJ2-7 | . | TRBV11-2 | TRBD1 | CASRDSTYEQYF | TGTGCCAGTCGGGACAGCACCTACGAGCAGTACTTC
TRBJ1-2 | . | TRBV6-1 | . | CASSELLGTYGYTF | TGTGCCAGCAGTGAGCTCCTAGGCACTTATGGCTACACCTTC
TRBJ2-1 | . | TRBV5-4 | . | CASTLGRQPIYNEQFF | TGTGCCAGCACCCTTGGCCGACAACCGATATACAATGAGCAGTTCTTC
TRBJ2-4 | . | TRBV5-1 | . | CASSEQGMVDIQYF | TGCGCCAGCAGCGAACAGGGTATGGTAGACATTCAGTACTTC
TRBJ2-7 | . | TRBV5-1 | TRBD2 | CASRETSGTTYEQYF | TGCGCCAGCAGGGAGACTAGCGGGACCACCTACGAGCAGTACTTC
TRBJ2-7 | . | TRBV25-1 | . | CASSDWGPGTLSYEQYF | TGTGCCAGCAGTGACTGGGGACCCGGGACACTCTCCTACGAGCAGTACTTC
TRBJ1-5 | . | TRBV5-8 | TRBD1 | CASSRGTAYQPQHF | TGTGCCAGCAGCAGAGGGACAGCCTATCAGCCCCAGCATTTT
TRBJ2-2 | once | TRBV5-1 | . | CASSLDLSGELFF | TGCGCCAGCAGCTTGGATTTATCCGGGGAGCTGTTTTTT
TRBJ2-1 | . | TRBV5-1 | . | CASSLEDDLWNSYNEQFF | TGCGCCAGCAGCTTGGAGGACGACCTGTGGAACTCCTACAATGAGCAGTTCTTC
TRBJ2-5 | . | TRBV18 | . | CASSSSRAEQETQYF | TGTGCCAGCTCTTCCTCTCGGGCAGAGCAAGAGACCCAGTACTTC
TRBJ2-1 | . | TRBV28 | . | CASSFGDSRQFF | TGTGCCAGCAGTTTTGGGGATTCAAGGCAGTTCTTC
TRBJ2-3 | once | TRBV7-9 | TRBD2 | CASSLMIAGDLADTQYF | TGTGCCAGCAGCTTAATGATAGCGGGAGATCTGGCAGATACGCAGTATTTT
TRBJ2-5 | . | TRBV7-9 | TRBD1 | CASSSRQGRETQYF | TGTGCCAGCAGCTCCCGACAGGGACGAGAGACCCAGTACTTC
TRBJ2-2 | . | TRBV6-1 | . | CASTTDFTGELFF | TGTGCCAGCACGACAGACTTCACCGGGGAGCTGTTTTTT
TRBJ1-1 | once | TRBV20-1 | . | CSARILEAFF | TGCAGTGCTAGAATTCTTGAAGCTTTCTTT
TRBJ2-7 | . | TRBV18 | . | CASSPRGQGTYEQYF | TGTGCCAGCTCACCACGCGGCCAGGGTACCTACGAGCAGTACTTC
TRBJ2-7 | . | TRBV6-6 | TRBD2 | CASSSSGSTYEQYF | TGTGCCAGCAGTTCTAGCGGGAGCACCTACGAGCAGTACTTC
TRBJ2-7 | . | TRBV25-1 | TRBD2 | CASSDTSGGVVEQYF | TGTGCCAGCAGTGACACTAGCGGAGGGGTGGTCGAGCAGTACTTC
TRBJ1-1 | . | TRBV10-1 | . | CASSESKGPTEAFF | TGCGCCAGCAGTGAGTCAAAGGGCCCCACTGAAGCTTTCTTT
TRBJ2-2 | . | TRBV11-3 | . | CASSLDFSAFHTGELFF | TGTGCCAGCAGCTTAGATTTCAGTGCCTTCCACACCGGGGAGCTGTTTTTT